This T cell receptor beta chain was profiled in a study of identifying expanded T cells in peripheral blood. Points from the study as a whole: Two-week clone count variance significantly increased as total template count grew. Differentially abundant clones: roughly 1.2 between replicates, about 15 at 2 to 3 weeks, over 18 at four.

During the collection period, no donor immune events like infections were recorded. This CDR3 has 18 residues. V was clipped by 5 bases and J by 10 bases; unmatched bases: 21. CDR1 is LGHNT, CDR2 FRNRAP, per germline. A word on this clone: No antigen is known for it.

Data came from immunoSEQ multiplex PCR; TCRdb stores just in-frame clones and leaves some out. This table has fewer than 85,000 clones, approximately 84% appearing once. Sample: blood. The rearrangement joins TRBV12-5 to TRBJ2-1, with 9 positions matching TRBD2. This clonotype originated in a person between 18 and 70 years old in good health. The CDR3 reads CASGNRVAGTSFEGEQFF. As DNA, the CDR3 is TGTGCTAGTGGTAACAGGGTTGCCGGGACTAGCTTTGAGGGGGAGCAGTTCTTC.